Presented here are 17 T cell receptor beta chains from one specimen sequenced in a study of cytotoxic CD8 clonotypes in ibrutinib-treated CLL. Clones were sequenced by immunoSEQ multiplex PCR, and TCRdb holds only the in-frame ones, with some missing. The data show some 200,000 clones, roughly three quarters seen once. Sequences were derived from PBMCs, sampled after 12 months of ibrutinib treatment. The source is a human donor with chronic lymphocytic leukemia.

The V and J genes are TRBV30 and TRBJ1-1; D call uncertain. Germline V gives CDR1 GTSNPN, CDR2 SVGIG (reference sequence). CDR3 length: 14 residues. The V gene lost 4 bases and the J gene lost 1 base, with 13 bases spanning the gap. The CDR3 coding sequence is TGTGCCTGGAATCCGATTACAAGGAACACTGAAGCTTTCTTT. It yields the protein CAWNPITRNTEAFF.

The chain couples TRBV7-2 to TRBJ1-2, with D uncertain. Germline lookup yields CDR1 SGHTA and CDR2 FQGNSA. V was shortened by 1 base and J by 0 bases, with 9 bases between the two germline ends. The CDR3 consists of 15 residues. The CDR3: CASSLGPSPNYGYTF. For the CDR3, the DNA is TGTGCCAGCAGCTTAGGTCCAAGCCCTAACTATGGCTACACCTTC.

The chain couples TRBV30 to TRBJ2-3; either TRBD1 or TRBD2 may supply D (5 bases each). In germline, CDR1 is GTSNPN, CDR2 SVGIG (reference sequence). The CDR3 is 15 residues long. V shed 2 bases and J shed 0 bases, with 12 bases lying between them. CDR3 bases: TGTGCCTGGAGTACCGGGGCCGGTAGCACAGATACGCAGTATTTT. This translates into CAWSTGAGSTDTQYF.

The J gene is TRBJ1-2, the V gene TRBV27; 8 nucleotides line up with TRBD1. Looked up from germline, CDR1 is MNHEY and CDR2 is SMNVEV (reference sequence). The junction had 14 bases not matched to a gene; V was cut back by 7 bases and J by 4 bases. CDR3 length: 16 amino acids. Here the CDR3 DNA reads TGTGCCAGCAACCTTGTAGGACCAGGACAGGGCTATGGCTACACCTTC. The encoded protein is CASNLVGPGQGYGYTF.

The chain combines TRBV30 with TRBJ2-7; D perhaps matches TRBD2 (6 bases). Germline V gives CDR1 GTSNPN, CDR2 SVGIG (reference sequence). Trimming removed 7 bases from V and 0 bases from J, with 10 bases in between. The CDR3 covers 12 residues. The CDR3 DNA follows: TGTGCCTCCCTCGGGGGCTCCTACGAGCAGTACTTC. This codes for CASLGGSYEQYF.

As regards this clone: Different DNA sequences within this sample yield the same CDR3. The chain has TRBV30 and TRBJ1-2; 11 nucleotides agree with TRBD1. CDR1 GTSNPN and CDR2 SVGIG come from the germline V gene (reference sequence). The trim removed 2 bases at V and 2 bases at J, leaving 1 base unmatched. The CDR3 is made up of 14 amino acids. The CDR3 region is CAWSRDRGNYGYTF. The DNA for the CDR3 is TGTGCCTGGAGTCGGGACAGGGGGAACTATGGCTACACCTTC.

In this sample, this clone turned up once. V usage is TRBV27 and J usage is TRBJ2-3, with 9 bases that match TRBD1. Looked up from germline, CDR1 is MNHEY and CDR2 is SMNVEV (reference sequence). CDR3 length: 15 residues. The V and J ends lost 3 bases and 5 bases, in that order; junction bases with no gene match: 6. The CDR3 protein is CASSFKQGAGDTQYF. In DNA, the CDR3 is TGTGCCAGCAGTTTTAAACAGGGGGCTGGAGATACGCAGTATTTT.

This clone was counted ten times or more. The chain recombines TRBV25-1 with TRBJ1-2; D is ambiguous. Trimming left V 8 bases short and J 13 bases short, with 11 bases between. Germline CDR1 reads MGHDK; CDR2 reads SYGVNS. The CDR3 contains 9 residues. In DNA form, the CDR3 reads TGTGCCAGCTCTCCTCCACCCACCTTC. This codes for CASSPPPTF.

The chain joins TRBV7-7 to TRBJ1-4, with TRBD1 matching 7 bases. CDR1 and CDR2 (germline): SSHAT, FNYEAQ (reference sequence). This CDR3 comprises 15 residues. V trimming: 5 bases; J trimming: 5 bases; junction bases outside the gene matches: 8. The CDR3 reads CASSRNRGANEKLFF. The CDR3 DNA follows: TGTGCCAGCAGCCGAAACAGGGGCGCGAATGAAAAACTGTTTTTT.

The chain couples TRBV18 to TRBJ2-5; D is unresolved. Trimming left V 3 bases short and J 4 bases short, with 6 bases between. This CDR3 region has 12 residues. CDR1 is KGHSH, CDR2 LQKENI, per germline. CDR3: CASSPGPETQYF. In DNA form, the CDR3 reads TGTGCCAGCTCACCGGGTCCAGAGACCCAGTACTTC.

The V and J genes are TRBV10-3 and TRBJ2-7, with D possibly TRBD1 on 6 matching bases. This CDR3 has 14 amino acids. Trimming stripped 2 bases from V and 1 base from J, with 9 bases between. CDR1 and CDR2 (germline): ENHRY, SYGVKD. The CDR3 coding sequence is TGTGCCATCAGTGAGACCACAGGGTCCTACGAGCAGTACTTC. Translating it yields CAISETTGSYEQYF.

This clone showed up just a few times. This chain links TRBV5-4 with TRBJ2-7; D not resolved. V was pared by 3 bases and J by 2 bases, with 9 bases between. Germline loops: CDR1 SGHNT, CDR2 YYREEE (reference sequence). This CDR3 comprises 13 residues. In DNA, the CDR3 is TGTGCCAGCAGCTCCAACCCCCCCTACGAGCAGTACTTC. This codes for CASSSNPPYEQYF.

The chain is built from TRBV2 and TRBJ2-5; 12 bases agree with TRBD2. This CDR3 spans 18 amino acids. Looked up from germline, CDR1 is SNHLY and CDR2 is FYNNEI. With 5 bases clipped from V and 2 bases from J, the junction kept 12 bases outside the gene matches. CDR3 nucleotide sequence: TGTGCCAGCAGTTGGACCCTCTTTCTAGCGGGGGGGCAAGAGACCCAGTACTTC. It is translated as CASSWTLFLAGGQETQYF.

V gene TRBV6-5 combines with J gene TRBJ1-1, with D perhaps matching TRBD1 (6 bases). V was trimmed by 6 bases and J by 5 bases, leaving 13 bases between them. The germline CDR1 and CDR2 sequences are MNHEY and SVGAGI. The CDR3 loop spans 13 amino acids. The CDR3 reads CASSTTGRTEAFF. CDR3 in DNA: TGTGCCAGCAGCACCACAGGGAGAACTGAAGCTTTCTTT.

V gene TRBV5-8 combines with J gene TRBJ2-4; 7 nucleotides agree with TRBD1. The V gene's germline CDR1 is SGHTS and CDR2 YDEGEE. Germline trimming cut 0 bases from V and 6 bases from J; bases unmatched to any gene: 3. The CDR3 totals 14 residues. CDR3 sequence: CASSLVGQINIQYF. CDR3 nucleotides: TGTGCCAGCAGCTTGGTGGGACAGATAAACATTCAGTACTTC.

CDR3 coding DNA: TGTGCCAGCAGTGGCAGTTATAGCAATCAGCCCCAGCATTTT. Translated, it gives CASSGSYSNQPQHF. The rearrangement joins TRBV25-1 to TRBJ1-5; D unclear. The ends were cut back, 4 bases at V and 0 bases at J, with 7 bases in the middle. The CDR3 loop spans 14 amino acids. Germline loops: CDR1 MGHDK, CDR2 SYGVNS.

The CDR3: CSVEDRQGRPVHAYNEQFF. CDR3 coding DNA: TGCAGCGTTGAAGACCGACAGGGGCGCCCCGTTCATGCCTACAATGAGCAGTTCTTC. This rearrangement joins TRBV29-1 to TRBJ2-1; 8 positions match TRBD1. This CDR3 comprises 19 residues. Germline CDR1 is SQVTM and CDR2 is ANQGSEA. V lost 0 bases, J lost 2 bases, and 15 bases stayed unmatched.